What follows is one TCR beta chain and its context. Its antigen remains unidentified. The entry originates in a study of shared clonotypes between healthy human individuals. Study outcomes and limitations: Generally, naive subsets came out with larger estimated richness than memory subsets. Clonotypes shared by all four sorted-subset donors had higher generation probabilities than non-shared clonotypes. About 5% of naive CD4 clonotypes were shared across a few donors. Among donors, clonotype sharing was expected to be affected by sequencing depth.

Produced via immunoSEQ multiplex PCR; TCRdb's table is partial and in-frame only. The repertoire holds roughly 2.2 million clones, under 95% seen once, with 0.37% in the top ten. The CDR3 spans 15 residues. CDR1 and CDR2 from the germline V gene are LGHNA and YSLEER. V lost 3 bases to trimming and J lost 4 bases, with 13 bases between them. The sequence came from a man between 18 and 29 years old in good health. Some clones in this sample may be carry-over from other donors' samples. The chain is built from TRBV4-3 and TRBJ1-5, with a weak D call TRBD1 (5 bases). The sequenced sample consisted of naive CD4+ T cells from PBMCs. Sample subset: CD45RA+ positively selected. DNA for the CDR3: TGCGCCAGCAGCCACGGGACGGAAAGGAATCAGCCCCAGCATTTT. It translates to CASSHGTERNQPQHF.